These T cell receptor beta chains were read from a single sample in a study of blood T cell repertoires in COVID-19. The repertoire was sequenced with immunoSEQ multiplex PCR; TCRdb's copy has only in-frame clones and lacks some. The table lists some 130,000 clones, approximately 90% of them singletons. The source material was peripheral blood. These receptors came from a man between 60 and 75 years old with COVID-19, enrolled during active disease. Both conserved end residues are part of each CDR3. The order of the fields is clone size, J gene, V gene, D gene, CDR3 DNA, CDR3 protein. A D gene is named only where the DNA matches it firmly. Rows give clone size only sometimes, using once, few, many, or a class for an expanded clone.

NA TRBJ2-3 TRBV6-2/TRBV6-3 NA TGTGCCAGCAGTTATGAGCCAGGCGGCACAGATACGCAGTATTTT CASSYEPGGTDTQYF
NA TRBJ1-4 TRBV28 NA TGTGCCAGCAGTCCCCCAGGTGTGGCTAATGAAAAACTGTTTTTT CASSPPGVANEKLFF
NA TRBJ1-2 TRBV18 NA TGTGCCAGCTCACCAGACAGGCAAGATGGCTACACCTTC CASSPDRQDGYTF
few TRBJ1-2 TRBV24-1 NA TGTGCCACCAGTGATGGTGGGAGCACCTTC CATSDGGSTF
NA TRBJ1-5 TRBV19 NA TGTGCCAGTACCCTCGATAGCCCCGGGGGGAATCAGCCCCAGCATTTT CASTLDSPGGNQPQHF
NA TRBJ2-7 TRBV9 NA TGTGCCAGCAGCGTCACACCCCAACCCTACGAGCAGTACTTC CASSVTPQPYEQYF
few TRBJ1-2 TRBV27 NA TGTGCCAGCAGTTATGACAGGTTAGCTAACTATGGCTACACCTTC CASSYDRLANYGYTF
NA TRBJ2-5 TRBV7-9 NA TGTGCCAGCAGCTTCCCCAGGGTGGTCTCCCAAGAGACCCAGTACTTC CASSFPRVVSQETQYF
NA TRBJ1-1 TRBV5-1 NA TGCGCCAGCAGCTTTTCTGGACAAACGAACACTGAAGCTTTCTTT CASSFSGQTNTEAFF
NA TRBJ2-7 TRBV18 TRBD1 TGTGCCAGCTCAAGGACAGGGACCTACGAGCAGTACTTC CASSRTGTYEQYF
NA TRBJ1-2 TRBV7-9 NA TGTGCCAGCAGCTTAGATCTACAGAACTATGGCTACACCTTC CASSLDLQNYGYTF
NA TRBJ2-2 TRBV28 TRBD2 TGTGCCAGCAGTTTAGGGAGACTAGCGGGACTCACCGGGGAGCTGTTTTTT CASSLGRLAGLTGELFF
NA TRBJ1-4 TRBV6-5 NA TGTGCCAGCAGATTACAACACAAGGGGGAAAAACTGTTTTTT CASRLQHKGEKLFF
NA TRBJ1-1 TRBV19 TRBD1 TGTGCCAGTAGTCTCCCAGACAGGGGCACTGAAGCTTTCTTT CASSLPDRGTEAFF
NA TRBJ1-5 TRBV2 NA TGTGCCAGCAGTGAAGGAGGGTTCCAGCCCCAGCATTTT CASSEGGFQPQHF
NA TRBJ1-3 TRBV9 NA TGTGCCAGCAGCCCACTCTTGACAGGCGGAAACACCATATATTTT CASSPLLTGGNTIYF
NA TRBJ2-7 TRBV6-5 NA TGTGCCAGCAGCCCCTTTTCCGGGGAGTACGAGCAGTACTTC CASSPFSGEYEQYF
once TRBJ1-5 TRBV7-9 NA TGTGCCAGCAGCTTAGGAGGGCCCCAGCCCCAGCATTTT CASSLGGPQPQHF
NA TRBJ1-1 TRBV2 TRBD1 TGTGCCAGCAGTCAGGACAGGGGAGGGATGGTAGCTTTCTTT CASSQDRGGMVAFF
NA TRBJ1-1 TRBV4-1 NA TGCGCCAGCAGCCAAGGGCAGGGCCCCAGCACTGAAGCTTTCTTT CASSQGQGPSTEAFF
NA TRBJ2-5 TRBV19 TRBD2 TGTGCCAGTAGTATGACGGCGGGGGGACTAGAGACCCAGTACTTC CASSMTAGGLETQYF
NA TRBJ2-7 TRBV4-3 TRBD2 TGCGCCAGCAGCCAAGAAGCGGGGATATACGAGCAGTACTTC CASSQEAGIYEQYF
NA TRBJ2-2 TRBV29-1 TRBD1 TGCAGCGTTGGGTTTTCAGGGGGCGTCGCCGGGGAGCTGTTTTTT CSVGFSGGVAGELFF
NA TRBJ2-3 TRBV20-1 NA TGCAGTGCTAGTGACGGGGATGCTAGCACAGATACGCAGTATTTT CSASDGDASTDTQYF
NA TRBJ1-2 TRBV28 TRBD1 TGTGCCAGCAGTCCCCCGACAGGGAACTATGGCTACACCTTC CASSPPTGNYGYTF
NA TRBJ2-5 TRBV5-4 NA TGTGCCAGCAGCCCTGAGGCTCTAAGTGAGACCCAGTACTTC CASSPEALSETQYF
NA TRBJ1-2 TRBV5-4 NA TGTGCCAGCAGCTTGGGGGCCACCTATGGCTACACCTTC CASSLGATYGYTF
NA TRBJ2-5 TRBV29-1 TRBD2 TGCAGCGTTCGACTAGCGGGGGATCAAGAGACCCAGTACTTC CSVRLAGDQETQYF
NA TRBJ1-1 TRBV7-3 NA TGTGCCAGCAGCCCCGCCGGGGGGTACCAGCCTGAAGCTTTCTTT CASSPAGGYQPEAFF
NA TRBJ2-1 TRBV7-9 TRBD2 TGTGCCAGCAGCTCCCAACCCTCCCTAGCGGGGTTTACCTACAATGAGCAGTTCTTC CASSSQPSLAGFTYNEQFF
NA TRBJ1-1 TRBV19 NA TGTGCCAGTAGACAGAACACTGAAGCTTTCTTT CASRQNTEAFF
NA TRBJ1-2 TRBV28 TRBD1 TGTGCCACATCGTCGCGGGACAGGGCTAGGTCGGGCTATGGCTACACCTTC CATSSRDRARSGYGYTF
NA TRBJ2-7 TRBV18 NA TGTGCCAGCTCACCATCGAGGTCCGAGCAGTACTTC CASSPSRSEQYF
NA TRBJ2-3 TRBV7-2 TRBD2 TGTGCCAGCGGAACGACTAGCCCGCAGTATTTT CASGTTSPQYF
NA TRBJ2-5 TRBV10-3 TRBD2 TGTGCCATCAGGGGGGGCCTAGCGGGGAACCAAGAGACCCAGTACTTC CAIRGGLAGNQETQYF
NA TRBJ1-4 TRBV6-1 NA TGTGCCAGCAGTGAAGCTCTTGCAACTAATGAAAAACTGTTTTTT CASSEALATNEKLFF
NA TRBJ1-2 TRBV9 TRBD1 TGTGCCAGCAGCCCTGGCCAGGGGGCTAGGTATGGCTACACCTTC CASSPGQGARYGYTF
once TRBJ1-6 TRBV5-4 TRBD1 TGTGCCAGCAGGTCCACCGGGACAGGCAATAATTCACCCCTCCACTTT CASRSTGTGNNSPLHF
NA TRBJ1-2 TRBV5-1 NA TGCGCCAGCAGCCCTAAAGTGAGCGCCTATGGCTACACCTTC CASSPKVSAYGYTF
few TRBJ2-3 TRBV3-1/TRBV3-2 NA TGTGCCAGCAGCCATCAGGGGGGTCGGGATACGCAGTATTTT CASSHQGGRDTQYF
few TRBJ1-5 TRBV18 TRBD1 TGTGCCAGCTCACGCGGACAGGGCTTCAATCAGCCCCAGCATTTT CASSRGQGFNQPQHF
NA TRBJ2-3 TRBV11-3 NA TGTGCCAGCAGCTTACGGGGTAGCACAGATACGCAGTATTTT CASSLRGSTDTQYF
once TRBJ1-2 TRBV7-2 NA TGTGCCAGCAGCTTCCCGAGGGGGGGCTACTATGGCTACACCTTC CASSFPRGGYYGYTF
NA TRBJ2-5 TRBV6-6 TRBD1 TGTGCCAGCTTTACCCTGGAACAGGGGGAGACCCAGTACTTC CASFTLEQGETQYF
NA TRBJ2-3 TRBV10-3 NA TGTGCCATCAGTGAGGACACCAGCACAGATACGCAGTATTTT CAISEDTSTDTQYF
once TRBJ1-6 TRBV6-5 NA TGTGCCAGCAGAGCAGGGGTTAATTCACCCCTCCACTTT CASRAGVNSPLHF
NA TRBJ1-1 TRBV9 NA TGTGCCAGCAGCCGTGACAGCCTGAACACTGAAGCTTTCTTT CASSRDSLNTEAFF
NA TRBJ2-1 TRBV9 TRBD2 TGTGCCAGCAGCGTTGGGACTAGCGGTACCGCTGAGCAGTTCTTC CASSVGTSGTAEQFF
NA TRBJ2-3 TRBV5-4 NA TGTGCCAGCAGCTTGTGGGGCCGCACAGATACGCAGTATTTT CASSLWGRTDTQYF
NA TRBJ1-5 TRBV27 NA TGTGCCAGCAGTAGCGACGTAGGCAGGCCCCAGCATTTT CASSSDVGRPQHF
NA TRBJ1-6 TRBV7-2 NA TGTGCCAGCAGCTTAGTGGTGACAGCTAATTCACCCCTCCACTTT CASSLVVTANSPLHF
NA TRBJ1-2 TRBV14 NA TGTGCCAGCAGCCAAGTAGGCAGAGGCGGCTACACCTTC CASSQVGRGGYTF
NA TRBJ2-7 TRBV12-5 NA TGTGCTAGTGGTTTGGGTACGCAGGGATCCGAGCAGTACTTC CASGLGTQGSEQYF
NA TRBJ2-7 TRBV6-5 NA TGTGCCAGCAGCCGAGAGACGCGGGAATCCTACGAGCAGTACTTC CASSRETRESYEQYF
NA TRBJ1-1 TRBV3-1/TRBV3-2 NA TGTGCCAGCAGCCAAGTCGTGAACACTGAAGCTTTCTTT CASSQVVNTEAFF
NA TRBJ2-3 TRBV9 NA TGTGCCAGCAGCGTTCTGGGAGATCCCGATACGCAGTATTTT CASSVLGDPDTQYF
NA TRBJ2-1 TRBV6-5 TRBD1 TGTGCCAGCAGTTACCGGGACAGGAGTAAGCAGTTCTTC CASSYRDRSKQFF
NA TRBJ2-2 TRBV7-3 TRBD1 TGTGCCAGCAGCTTAATGGCTCCGGGACAGGGTGCGGTGGAGCTGTTTTTT CASSLMAPGQGAVELFF
NA TRBJ1-3 TRBV6-5 NA TGTGCCAGCAGTTACCGCAGGGACTCTGGAAACACCATATATTTT CASSYRRDSGNTIYF